This T cell receptor (beta chain) was recovered during a study of cytomegalovirus exposure and HLA in healthy donors. Primers for the PCR totalled 60 Vbeta and 13 Jbeta. Repertoires were generated with immunoSEQ multiplex PCR, while TCRdb's copy carries only in-frame clones and drops some. The sample shows tens of thousands of clones, approximately 79% of them seen only once. V shed 1 base and J 4 bases; nucleotides not matched to a gene: 9. Germline lookup yields CDR1 LNHDA and CDR2 SQIVND (reference sequence). The CDR3 is 16 residues long. Healthy donors of bone marrow made up the group. The clonotype comes from a woman aged 25 to 39 in good health and CMV-seronegative. Sequenced sample: PBMCs. The chain carries TRBV19 and TRBJ1-1; 7 bases agree with TRBD1. DNA of the CDR3: TGTGCCAGTAGTATAGGTTTCGACAGGGCTAGCACTGAAGCTTTCTTT. Its translation: CASSIGFDRASTEAFF.